This entry lists 29 T cell receptor beta chains sequenced from one sample in a study of blood T cells in healthy people across ages. The use of a sample-barcoded 5' primer and a J-beta primer mix characterized a second PCR of roughly 7 to 12 cycles. TCRdb re-called the 5' RACE reads with MiXCR, one entry per CDR3 protein. The sample yields approximately 800,000 distinct CDR3 sequences, more than 35% seen once. What was sequenced was blood. The receptors here all came from an elderly man in good health.

V and J are TRBV7-2 and TRBJ2-5, with D perhaps being TRBD1 or TRBD2 (6 bases each). The CDR3 has 14 amino acids. The V gene's germline CDR1 is SGHTA and CDR2 FQGNSA. The V and J ends lost 2 bases and 11 bases respectively, with 18 bases between them. The CDR3 here is CASSLTKERGEQYF. CDR3 DNA sequence: TGTGCCAGCAGCTTAACCAAGGAGAGGGGGGAGCAGTACTTC.

The V gene is TRBV7-3, the J gene TRBJ2-3; D possibly corresponds to TRBD2 (5 bases). V lost 4 bases and J lost 2, with 10 bases in between. The CDR3 consists of 14 residues. CDR1 and CDR2 from the germline V gene are SGHTA and FQGTGA. For the CDR3, the DNA is TGTGCCAGCAGCTCCGGGATAGCCACAGATACGCAGTATTTT. Translating it yields CASSSGIATDTQYF.

V and J are TRBV4-1 and TRBJ2-1, with D uncertain. Trimming cost V 3 bases and J 5 bases, with 17 bases left between them. The germline CDR1 and CDR2 sequences are MGHRA and YSYEKL. The CDR3 is 16 amino acids. CDR3 sequence: CASSQELRSRHNEQFF. The CDR3 coding sequence is TGCGCCAGCAGCCAGGAGCTTAGGTCCAGACACAATGAGCAGTTCTTC.

This chain uses TRBV15 with TRBJ2-7, with 10 bases matching TRBD2. Germline loops: CDR1 LNHNV, CDR2 YYDKDF (reference sequence). V lost 0 bases to trimming and J lost 2 bases; unmatched junction nucleotides: 10. The CDR3 has 18 residues. In DNA form, the CDR3 reads TGTGCCACCAGCAGAGATCGAGGGCTAGCGGGAGTACCCTACGAGCAGTACTTC. Encoded protein: CATSRDRGLAGVPYEQYF. Combining the CDR3 with reference TRBV15 and TRBJ2-7 gives the whole variable domain DAMVIQNPRYQVTQFGKPVTLSCSQTLNHNVMYWYQQKSSQAPKLLFHYYDKDFNNEADTPDNFQSRRPNTSFCFLDIRSPGLGDTAMYLCATSRDRGLAGVPYEQYFGPGTRLTVT.

The chain joins TRBV3-1 to TRBJ2-7; TRBD1 agrees at 7 bases. This CDR3 is 13 amino acids long. The V and J ends lost 4 bases and 5 bases, in that order; junction bases with no gene match: 5. Germline-derived CDR1 and CDR2 are LGHDT and YNNKEL (reference sequence). CDR3 bases: TGTGCCAGCAGCCGGGACAGATCCCACGAGCAGTACTTC. Residues: CASSRDRSHEQYF.

This clonotype was counted between two and nine times. The rearrangement joins TRBV20-1 to TRBJ2-1; D remains ambiguous. The CDR3 loop spans 13 amino acids. V was trimmed by 0 bases and J by 5 bases, leaving 8 bases between them. Germline CDR1 DFQATT, CDR2 SNEGSKA (reference sequence). This CDR3 reads CSAREGSHNEQFF. Here the CDR3 DNA reads TGCAGTGCTAGAGAAGGCAGCCACAATGAGCAGTTCTTC.

The chain carries TRBV5-1 and TRBJ2-5, with D possibly being TRBD1 or TRBD2 (6 bases each). The last part of the DNA fits TRBJ2-7 better; the J call may be wrong. Germline V gene sequence: CDR1 SGHRS, CDR2 YFSETQ. The CDR3 totals 15 residues. The CDR3: CASSLRGDTAYEQYF. CDR3 DNA: TGCGCCAGCAGCTTGAGGGGGGACACTGCCTACGAGCAGTACTTC.

The rearrangement uses TRBV27 and TRBJ1-6, with TRBD1 as a possible D gene (5 bases). V dropped 6 bases and J dropped 7 bases, with 16 bases sitting between them. Germline values: CDR1 MNHEY, CDR2 SMNVEV (reference sequence). This CDR3 has 15 amino acids. CDR3 bases: TGTGCCAGCAGGCCGTTTGGGGCGGGGAATTCACCCCTCCACTTT. Its translation: CASRPFGAGNSPLHF.

About this clonotype: A much larger clone lies a single base off, so this may be a read error. The J gene is TRBJ2-1, the V gene TRBV18, with D perhaps matching TRBD1 or TRBD2 (6 bases each). CDR3 length: 16 residues. V was shortened by 4 bases and J by 1 base, with 14 bases between the two germline ends. CDR1 KGHSH and CDR2 LQKENI come from the germline V gene. The CDR3, as DNA: TGTGCCAGCTCACGCGGGGCAGGGGAATCCTACAATGAGCAGTTCTTC. Its translation is CASSRGAGESYNEQFF.

The chain combines TRBV14 with TRBJ1-1; tentatively, D is TRBD1 (5 bases). The CDR3 runs 14 residues. V dropped 4 bases and J dropped 6 bases, with 15 bases sitting between them. The germline gives CDR1 SGHDN, CDR2 FVKESK. DNA of the CDR3: TGTGCCAGCAGCCCATTTGTGTCGGGGGCTGAAGCTTTCTTT. Translated: CASSPFVSGAEAFF.

The genes are TRBV20-1 and TRBJ1-2; D is unresolved. The CDR3 extends over 14 amino acids. CDR1 is DFQATT, CDR2 SNEGSKA, per germline (reference sequence). Between the trimmed V and J ends, which lost 6 bases and 3 bases, there was a span of 17 bases. Here the CDR3 reads CSARPTGGDYGYTF. Here the CDR3 DNA reads TGCAGTGCCCGACCGACGGGTGGGGACTATGGCTACACCTTC.

The rearrangement links TRBV7-6 to TRBJ2-3, with 11 bases fitting TRBD2. V gave up 1 base and J gave up 0 bases; unmatched junction bases: 3. This CDR3 has 17 residues. Germline lookup yields CDR1 SGHVS and CDR2 FNYEAQ. The CDR3 DNA follows: TGTGCCAGCAGCTTAGTAAGACTAGCGGGAAGCACAGATACGCAGTATTTT. Its protein product is CASSLVRLAGSTDTQYF.

The J gene is TRBJ2-1, the V gene TRBV6-5; 9 nucleotides agree with TRBD2. Trimming cost V 3 bases and J 5 bases; bases outside gene matches: 5. The CDR3 has 15 residues. Germline V lookup: CDR1 MNHEY, CDR2 SVGAGI. The CDR3 spells CASSYVAGGNNEQFF. The CDR3 region has the DNA TGTGCCAGCAGTTATGTGGCGGGAGGGAACAATGAGCAGTTCTTC.

V gene TRBV4-3 combines with J gene TRBJ1-5; D remains ambiguous. From germline, CDR1 is LGHNA and CDR2 YSLEER. With 0 bases removed from V and 7 bases from J, the gap between germline ends came to 7 bases. This CDR3 is 13 amino acids long. The CDR3, as DNA: TGCGCCAGCAGCCAAGAAAACTACCAGCCCCAGCATTTT. Translating it yields CASSQENYQPQHF.

This clonotype showed up just a few times. CDR3: CATRDRPQETQYF. CDR3 DNA: TGTGCCACCAGGGACAGGCCTCAAGAGACCCAGTACTTC. This chain links TRBV15 with TRBJ2-5; 7 nucleotides align to TRBD1. Germline CDR1 and CDR2: LNHNV and YYDKDF (reference sequence). V lost 6 bases and J lost 2; bases outside the gene matches: 3. CDR3 length equals 13 residues.

The V gene is TRBV20-1, the J gene TRBJ2-5, with 10 bases aligning to TRBD2. The CDR3 consists of 16 residues. The V segment lost 2 bases and the J segment 1 base; nucleotides outside the gene matches: 7. Germline CDR1 DFQATT, CDR2 SNEGSKA (reference sequence). CDR3 nucleotide sequence: TGCAGTGCTAGACTAGCGGGGGCCAAGATCCAAGAGACCCAGTACTTC. This translates into CSARLAGAKIQETQYF.

The chain joins TRBV6-5 to TRBJ2-7, with D possibly matching TRBD2 (5 bases). From germline, CDR1 is MNHEY and CDR2 SVGAGI. Trimming took off 2 bases at V and 7 bases at J, with 18 bases between the two ends. The CDR3 spans 15 residues. DNA for the CDR3: TGTGCCAGCAGTTACGGGAGATCGTCCTACAATGAGCAGTACTTC. Translating gives CASSYGRSSYNEQYF.

The chain carries TRBV5-1 and TRBJ2-5; 10 bases align to TRBD1. The V gene's germline CDR1 is SGHRS and CDR2 YFSETQ. The CDR3 is made up of 14 amino acids. V dropped 5 bases and J dropped 5; count of bases not matched to a gene: 6. The CDR3: CASSLTGGSETQYF. CDR3 sequence (DNA): TGCGCCAGCAGTCTGACAGGGGGCTCGGAGACCCAGTACTTC.

The sample holds a few counts of this clonotype. The V call is TRBV6-2 or TRBV6-3, the J call TRBJ2-1; D perhaps matches TRBD1 (6 bases). The V end lost 7 bases, the J end lost 6 bases, and 19 bases lay between the germline ends. The CDR3 has 15 amino acids. In germline, CDR1 is MNHEY, CDR2 SVGEGT. This CDR3 is CASTTAVRGGNEQFF. The CDR3 coding sequence is TGTGCCAGCACCACGGCGGTCAGGGGCGGCAATGAGCAGTTCTTC.

The table lists this clonotype with many counts. The genes are TRBV29-1 and TRBJ2-1, with D unclear. The CDR3 is 11 residues long. Germline CDR1 reads SQVTM; CDR2 reads ANQGSEA. The germline V and J ends were trimmed by 7 bases and 5 bases, with 9 bases remaining between them. CDR3 in DNA: TGCAGCGACAGCTTCCACAATGAGCAGTTCTTC. This codes for CSDSFHNEQFF.

This clonotype was recorded at least ten times. The rearrangement joins TRBV9 to TRBJ2-1, with 10 bases lining up with TRBD1. From germline, CDR1 is SGDLS and CDR2 YYNGEE. V shed 2 bases, J shed 4 bases, and the junction held 3 bases outside the gene matches. The CDR3 extends over 15 amino acids. The CDR3 DNA reads TGTGCCAGCAGCGTCAGGGACAGGGGTTACAATGAGCAGTTCTTC. Amino acid sequence: CASSVRDRGYNEQFF.

The CDR3 loop reads CASAAGPSSYEQYF. CDR3 DNA sequence: TGTGCCAGCGCGGCGGGACCGAGCTCCTACGAGCAGTACTTC. V gene TRBV7-3 combines with J gene TRBJ2-7; possible D gene TRBD2, 6 bases. The CDR3 sequence is 14 residues long. V lost 8 bases to trimming and J lost 0 bases, with 14 bases between them. The germline CDR1 and CDR2 sequences are SGHTA and FQGTGA.

The CDR3 nucleotides read TGCAGCACGACGACAGGGATGAACACTGAAGCTTTCTTT. Translation: CSTTTGMNTEAFF. The chain combines TRBV29-1 with TRBJ1-1; 7 bases map to TRBD1. This CDR3 region has 13 residues. Germline V gene lookup returns CDR1 SQVTM and CDR2 ANQGSEA. The J segment lost 0 bases and the V segment lost 8 bases, leaving 6 bases of the junction unmatched. Full variable domain (missing parts from reference TRBV29-1 and TRBJ1-1): SAVISQKPSRDICQRGTSLTIQCQVDSQVTMMFWYRQQPGQSLTLIATANQGSEATYESGFVIDKFPISRPNLTFSTLTVSNMSPEDSSIYLCSTTTGMNTEAFFGQGTRLTVV.

The V call is TRBV29-1, the J call TRBJ1-5; no definite D call. The germline V and J ends were trimmed by 4 bases and 3 bases, with 7 bases remaining between them. The CDR3 runs 12 residues. Germline CDR1 is SQVTM and CDR2 is ANQGSEA. The CDR3 DNA sequence: TGCAGCGTTGCCAGCCCCAATCAGCCCCAGCATTTT. Protein sequence: CSVASPNQPQHF.

About this clonotype itself: Just one base apart from a much larger clone, this may be a read error. The J gene is TRBJ2-1, the V gene TRBV28; no definite D call. The CDR3 covers 17 residues. From germline, CDR1 is MDHEN and CDR2 SYDVKM. V was shortened by 2 bases and J by 9 bases, with 23 bases between the two germline ends. The CDR3 spells CASSLRETSISCTEQFF. The CDR3 DNA reads TGTGCCAGCAGTTTAAGAGAGACAAGCATATCCTGCACTGAGCAGTTCTTC.

Details on this clonotype: This may arise from a read error, as a much more abundant clone is one base away. V and J are TRBV20-1 and TRBJ2-5; TRBD2 is a possible D gene (5 bases). The J call is in doubt because the DNA end fits TRBJ2-4 better. This CDR3 has 12 residues. Germline V gene data show CDR1 as DFQATT and CDR2 as SNEGSKA (reference sequence). The CDR3, as DNA: TGCGGTGCTAGAGATCCGGGGAACATTCAGTACTTC. Encoded protein: CGARDPGNIQYF.

This chain links TRBV9 with TRBJ2-1; 7 bases align to TRBD2. Per the germline V gene, CDR1 is SGDLS and CDR2 is YYNGEE. CDR3 size: 14 residues. Germline trimming cut 0 bases from V and 7 bases from J; bases unmatched to any gene: 4. The CDR3 sequence is CASSVAGGINEQFF. For the CDR3, the DNA is TGTGCCAGCAGCGTAGCGGGGGGTATAAATGAGCAGTTCTTC.

This clonotype was counted only a few times. This chain uses TRBV24-1 with TRBJ2-7, with 10 bases fitting TRBD2. This CDR3 contains 16 residues. V dropped 3 bases and J dropped 2; count of bases not matched to a gene: 6. CDR1 is KGHDR, CDR2 SFDVKD, per germline. CDR3 region: CATSDPRTSGTYEQYF. In nucleotides, the CDR3 is TGTGCCACCAGTGATCCTAGGACTAGCGGAACCTACGAGCAGTACTTC.

The chain is built from TRBV5-6 and TRBJ2-5; TRBD1 matches at 11 bases. Trimming cost V 1 base and J 4 bases; bases outside gene matches: 3. The CDR3 spans 15 residues. Germline V gene lookup returns CDR1 SGHDT and CDR2 YYEEEE. CDR3 protein: CASSLWTGGIETQYF. The DNA of the CDR3 is TGTGCCAGCAGCTTGTGGACAGGGGGCATAGAGACCCAGTACTTC.